This TCR beta chain was identified in a study of Ad26.COV2.S vaccination and SARS-CoV-2 variants. Study information: Administration of Ad26.COV2.S was intramuscular, either once or twice 56 days apart.

Germline V gene lookup returns CDR1 MGHRA and CDR2 YSYEKL. The V end was cut by 2 bases, the J end by 2 bases, with 12 bases between. The CDR3 extends over 15 amino acids. General study findings and limits: Reported post-vaccination CD8+ and CD4+ T cell responses to spike showed substantial breadth.

The treatment here: around 19 received Ad26.COV2.S at low or high dose, single or two shots; about 5 received placebo; per-sample allocation not given. Vaccine and placebo recipients were sampled on day 63 after the first injection. Profiling relied on immunoSEQ multiplex PCR, and the TCRdb table lists in-frame clones only, not all of them. The table includes around 310,000 clones, about nine tenths detected once. Turning to this clone: The antigen is undetermined.

This sample comprised peripheral blood, obtained in a trial of Ad26.COV2.S vaccine versus placebo. This clonotype was sampled from a person between 18 and 60 years old who received the Ad26.COV2.S COVID-19 vaccine or a placebo. The V call is TRBV4-1, the J call TRBJ2-5; D is unclear. The DNA for the CDR3 is TGCGCCAGCAGCCAAAGCCCGCTTGCACAAGAGACCCAGTACTTC. It codes for CASSQSPLAQETQYF.